A single T cell receptor (beta chain) is shown here with its context. Its antigen is currently unknown. V lost 6 bases and J lost 5, with 22 bases in between. This CDR3 spans 16 amino acids. Germline CDR1 and CDR2: LNHDA and SQIVND (reference sequence). Naive CD45RA+ and memory CD45RA-negative subsets were split from CD4+ cells. The data stem from a study of shared clonotypes between healthy human individuals. The study, taken as a whole, reports: Non-shared clonotypes were found to have lower generation probabilities than the clonotypes that were shared by all four of the sorted-subset donors.

Method: immunoSEQ multiplex PCR; TCRdb's copy keeps in-frame clones and lacks some. The sample has more than 1.2 million clones; approximately 98.5% are singletons. The receptor's source is a young man in good health. Sequencing was performed on naive CD4+ T cells sorted from blood. Subset meaning: CD45RA+ positively selected. The chain employs TRBV19 and TRBJ2-5; D possibly corresponds to TRBD1 (6 bases). CDR3 bases: TGTGCCAGTAGCTCTGAAAAAACCACAGGGTCGGAGACCCAGTACTTC. The encoded protein is CASSSEKTTGSETQYF.